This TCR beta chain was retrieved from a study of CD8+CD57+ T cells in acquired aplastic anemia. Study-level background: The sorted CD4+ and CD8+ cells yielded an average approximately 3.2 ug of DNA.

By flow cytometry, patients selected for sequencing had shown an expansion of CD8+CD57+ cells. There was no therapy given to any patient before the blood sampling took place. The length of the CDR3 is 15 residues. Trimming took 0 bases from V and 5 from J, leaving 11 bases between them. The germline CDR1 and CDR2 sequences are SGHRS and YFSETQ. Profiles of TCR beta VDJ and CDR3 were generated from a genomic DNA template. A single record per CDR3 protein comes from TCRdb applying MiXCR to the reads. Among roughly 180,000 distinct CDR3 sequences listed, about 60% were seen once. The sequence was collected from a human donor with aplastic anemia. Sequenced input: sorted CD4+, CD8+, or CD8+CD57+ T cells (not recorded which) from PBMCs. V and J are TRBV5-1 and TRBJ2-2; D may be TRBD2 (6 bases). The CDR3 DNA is TGCGCCAGCAGCTTGGTAGCGGACGGTACCGGGGAGCTGTTTTTT. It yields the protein CASSLVADGTGELFF.